Listed here are 8 T cell receptor beta chains from one sample, sequenced in a study of blood T cells in healthy people across ages. For the second PCR, which ran for roughly 7 to 11 cycles, a sample-barcoded 5' primer and a J-beta primer mix were used. TCRdb redid the calling of the 5' RACE reads with MiXCR, one entry per CDR3 protein. The table has approximately 900,000 distinct CDR3 sequences, under 50% seen once. The sample was blood. Source of these receptors: a man aged 25-40 years in good health.

The chain couples TRBV18 to TRBJ1-2; D gene ambiguous. Germline V gene sequence: CDR1 KGHSH, CDR2 LQKENI. The V and J ends lost 0 bases and 4 bases respectively, with 12 bases between them. The CDR3 is 15 amino acids. CDR3 sequence reads: CASSPPNSGSYGYTF. As DNA, the CDR3 is TGTGCCAGCTCACCACCGAACTCCGGGAGCTATGGCTACACCTTC. Combining the CDR3 with reference TRBV18 and TRBJ1-2 gives the whole variable domain NAGVMQNPRHLVRRRGQEARLRCSPMKGHSHVYWYRQLPEEGLKFMVYLQKENIIDESGMPKERFSAEFPKEGPSILRIQQVVRGDSAAYFCASSPPNSGSYGYTFGSGTRLTVV.

The rearrangement joins TRBV7-2 to TRBJ2-7; the D gene is possibly TRBD1 (6 bases). The germline CDR1 and CDR2 sequences are SGHTA and FQGNSA. V dropped 2 bases and J dropped 1 base, with 12 bases sitting between them. The CDR3 sequence is 15 residues long. This CDR3 is CASSLQAGASYEQYF. The CDR3 DNA is TGTGCCAGCAGCTTACAAGCAGGGGCGTCCTACGAGCAGTACTTC.

CDR3 loop: CASSPAFGGRETQYF. The CDR3 DNA sequence: TGTGCCAGCAGTCCTGCGTTCGGGGGGCGGGAGACCCAGTACTTC. The chain joins TRBV6-6 to TRBJ2-5, with a weak D call TRBD2 (7 bases). Trimming left V 5 bases short and J 5 bases short, with 18 bases between. CDR3 length: 15 residues. Per the germline V gene, CDR1 is MNHNY and CDR2 is SVGAGI (reference sequence).

This sequence joins TRBV12-3 or TRBV12-4 and TRBJ1-2; TRBD1 matches at 7 bases. The CDR3 extends over 14 amino acids. V lost 1 base to trimming and J lost 8 bases; unmatched junction nucleotides: 7. This CDR3 is CASSLGRGLVGYTF. CDR3 sequence (DNA): TGTGCCAGCAGTTTAGGGAGGGGGCTGGTGGGCTACACCTTC.

Ten or more counts support this clonotype. The rearrangement uses TRBV18 and TRBJ2-5; TRBD1 agrees at 9 bases. V trimming: 3 bases; J trimming: 4 bases; junction bases outside the gene matches: 9. Germline CDR1 KGHSH, CDR2 LQKENI. The CDR3 sequence is 16 residues long. CDR3 residues: CASSPRGQGIGETQYF. Written as DNA, the CDR3 is TGTGCCAGCTCACCCAGGGGACAGGGAATTGGAGAGACCCAGTACTTC.

The chain joins TRBV27 to TRBJ1-1; 8 positions agree with TRBD1. This CDR3 contains 15 residues. CDR1 and CDR2 from the germline V gene are MNHEY and SMNVEV (reference sequence). The trim removed 5 bases at V and 8 bases at J, leaving 13 bases unmatched. DNA of the CDR3: TGTGCCAGCAGTCCGGGACAGGAGGCGCCCCAGGAAGCTTTCTTT. Translating it yields CASSPGQEAPQEAFF.

V usage is TRBV2 and J usage is TRBJ1-4; 7 bases match TRBD1. This CDR3 is built from 14 residues. The germline gives CDR1 SNHLY, CDR2 FYNNEI. V lost 11 bases and J lost 7; bases outside the gene matches: 13. CDR3 coding DNA: TGTGCCGGCACCTTAGGGGGCCAGGGTGAAAAACTGTTTTTT. Translation: CAGTLGGQGEKLFF. The whole variable domain, remainder taken from reference TRBV2 and TRBJ1-4, is EPEVTQTPSHQVTQMGQEVILRCVPISNHLYFYWYRQILGQKVEFLVSFYNNEISEKSEIFDDQFSVERPDGSNFTLKIRSTKLEDSAMYFCAGTLGGQGEKLFFGSGTQLSVL.

This clonotype was picked up a small number of times. The V gene is TRBV5-1, the J gene TRBJ2-7; D may be TRBD1 or TRBD2 (5 bases each). V shed 3 bases and J shed 0 bases, with 10 bases lying between them. In germline, CDR1 is SGHRS, CDR2 YFSETQ. The CDR3 spans 14 residues. CDR3 loop: CASSSTAVSYEQYF. Written as DNA, the CDR3 is TGCGCCAGCAGCTCGACAGCGGTCTCCTACGAGCAGTACTTC.